This TCR beta chain appears in the sequencing data of a study of T cells in tuberculosis. Study-level results: Active tuberculosis TCR-alpha repertoires lay closer to GMM-specific TCRs than IGRA-negative controls, suggesting clonal expansion. Active tuberculosis cases were adults; controls were adolescents.

Worth noting for this clone: Antigen specificity is unknown.

Libraries were prepared by immunoSEQ multiplex PCR; TCRdb keeps only in-frame clonotypes and omits some of them. This table holds roughly 40,000 clones, 95% found once. V gave up 0 bases and J gave up 7 bases, with 16 bases separating them. This CDR3 comprises 16 residues. Germline assignment: CDR1 SGDLS and CDR2 YYNGEE. The chain combines TRBV9 with TRBJ1-4; D gene uncertain. Sequenced sample: PBMCs. The sequence derives from a donor between 10 and 35 years old with latent tuberculosis or without tuberculosis infection. CDR3 in amino acids: CASSVATSGYGEKLFF. The CDR3 nucleotides are TGTGCCAGCAGCGTAGCTACGTCGGGTTACGGTGAAAAACTGTTTTTT.